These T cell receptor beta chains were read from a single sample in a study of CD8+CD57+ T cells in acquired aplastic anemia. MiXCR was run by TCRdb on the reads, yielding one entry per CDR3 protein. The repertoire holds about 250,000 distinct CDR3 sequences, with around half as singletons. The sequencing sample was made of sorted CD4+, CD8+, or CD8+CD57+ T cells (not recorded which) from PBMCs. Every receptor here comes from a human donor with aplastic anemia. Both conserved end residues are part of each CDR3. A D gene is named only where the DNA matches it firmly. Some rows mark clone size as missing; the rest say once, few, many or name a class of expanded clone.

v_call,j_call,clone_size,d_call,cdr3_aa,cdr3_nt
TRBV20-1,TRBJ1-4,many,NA,CSARDRIGVQTLNEKLFF,TGCAGTGCTAGAGATCGGATTGGTGTGCAGACACTTAATGAAAAACTGTTTTTT
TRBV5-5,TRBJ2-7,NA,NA,CASSLEIFGVEQYF,TGTGCCAGCAGCTTGGAGATTTTTGGGGTTGAGCAGTACTTC
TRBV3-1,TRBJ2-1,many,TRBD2,CASSHRTSPHEQFF,TGTGCCAGCAGCCACAGGACTAGTCCCCATGAGCAGTTCTTC
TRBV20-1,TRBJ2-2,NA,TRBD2,CSAHIAGPVNTGELFF,TGCAGTGCCCATATAGCGGGACCCGTGAACACCGGGGAGCTGTTTTTT
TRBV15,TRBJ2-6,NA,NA,CATSREVGANVLTF,TGTGCCACCAGCAGAGAGGTGGGGGCCAACGTCCTGACTTTC
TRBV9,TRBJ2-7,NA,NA,CASSVEGGSWDEQYF,TGTGCCAGCAGCGTAGAGGGGGGTTCGTGGGACGAGCAGTACTTC
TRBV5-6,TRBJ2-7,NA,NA,CASSFSASLLNEQYF,TGTGCCAGCAGTTTTTCGGCTTCTTTGCTGAACGAGCAGTACTTC
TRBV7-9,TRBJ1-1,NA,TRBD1,CASSDRGEPLF,TGTGCCAGCAGCGACAGGGGAGAACCCCTCTTT
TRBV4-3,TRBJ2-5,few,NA,CASSQEARPKHHQETQYF,TGCGCCAGCAGCCAAGAGGCCCGCCCAAAGCACCACCAAGAGACCCAGTACTTC
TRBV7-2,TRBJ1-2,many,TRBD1,CASSLEDRGGSYGYTF,TGTGCCAGCAGCTTAGAAGACAGGGGTGGGAGCTATGGCTACACCTTC
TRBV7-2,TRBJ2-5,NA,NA,CASSLVGGTVGETQYF,TGTGCCAGCAGCTTAGTTGGGGGGACCGTCGGGGAGACCCAGTACTTC
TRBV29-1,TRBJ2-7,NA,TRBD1,CSVPGTGGSYEQYF,TGCAGCGTTCCCGGGACAGGGGGCTCCTACGAGCAGTACTTC
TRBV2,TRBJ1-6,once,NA,CASSEGISSYNSPLHF,TGTGCCAGCAGTGAAGGGATTTCGTCCTATAATTCACCCCTCCACTTT
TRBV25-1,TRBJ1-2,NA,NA,CASTEGRGYGYTF,TGTGCCAGCACCGAGGGTCGGGGCTATGGCTACACCTTC
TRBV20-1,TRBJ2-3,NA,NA,CSVPPGYF,TGCAGTGTCCCTCCCGGATATTTT
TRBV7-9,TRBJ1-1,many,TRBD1,CASSRRTGEGTEAFF,TGTGCCAGCAGCCGAAGGACAGGGGAGGGAACTGAAGCTTTCTTT
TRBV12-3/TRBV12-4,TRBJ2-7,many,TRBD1,CASSGTGQGNSDYEQYF,TGTGCCAGCAGCGGGACGGGACAGGGGAACTCCGACTACGAGCAGTACTTC
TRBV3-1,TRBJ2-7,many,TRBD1,CASSQGPETGIYEQYF,TGTGCCAGCAGCCAAGGCCCCGAGACAGGGATCTACGAGCAGTACTTC
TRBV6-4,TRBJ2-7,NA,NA,CASSEYGDSGEQYF,TGTGCCAGCAGTGAATATGGGGACTCGGGCGAGCAGTACTTC
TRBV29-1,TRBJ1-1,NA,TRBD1,CSVDGQGATEAFF,TGCAGCGTTGACGGACAGGGGGCCACTGAAGCTTTCTTT
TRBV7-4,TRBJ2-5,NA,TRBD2,CASSQGTSGETQYF,TGTGCCAGCAGCCAGGGGACTAGCGGGGAGACCCAGTACTTC
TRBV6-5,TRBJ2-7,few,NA,CASSYSIDNSYEQYF,TGTGCCAGCAGTTACTCGATTGACAACTCCTACGAGCAGTACTTC
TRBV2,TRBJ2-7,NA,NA,CASTEGNYEQYF,TGTGCCAGCACTGAGGGGAACTACGAGCAGTACTTC
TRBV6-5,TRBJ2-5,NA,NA,CASRMGLQETQYF,TGTGCCAGCAGGATGGGGCTACAAGAGACCCAGTACTTC
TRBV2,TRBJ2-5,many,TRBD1,CASRTGPRGGETQYF,TGTGCCAGCAGGACAGGGCCCCGGGGCGGAGAGACCCAGTACTTC
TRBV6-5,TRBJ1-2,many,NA,CASSYPGNSYGYTF,TGTGCCAGCAGTTACCCCGGGAACAGCTATGGCTACACCTTC
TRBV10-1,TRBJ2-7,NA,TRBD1,CASSEEGTGSGEQYF,TGCGCCAGCAGTGAGGAGGGGACAGGTAGTGGGGAGCAGTACTTC
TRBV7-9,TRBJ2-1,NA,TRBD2,CASSPGGARENEQFF,TGTGCCAGCAGCCCGGGAGGGGCGCGGGAAAATGAGCAGTTCTTC
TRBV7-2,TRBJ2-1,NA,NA,CASSVWGNEQFF,TGTGCCAGCAGCGTTTGGGGCAATGAGCAGTTCTTC
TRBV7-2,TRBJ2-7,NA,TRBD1,CASAGTGGEQYF,TGTGCCAGCGCCGGGACAGGGGGTGAGCAGTACTTC
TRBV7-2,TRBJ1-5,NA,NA,CASSLGGRGNQPQHF,TGTGCCAGCAGCTTAGGAGGCAGGGGCAATCAGCCCCAGCATTTT
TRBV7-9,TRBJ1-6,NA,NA,CASSLANGNSPLHF,TGTGCCAGCAGCTTAGCGAACGGCAATTCACCCCTCCACTTT
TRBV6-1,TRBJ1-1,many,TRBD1,CASRMGQGTEAFF,TGTGCCAGCAGGATGGGACAGGGCACTGAAGCTTTCTTT
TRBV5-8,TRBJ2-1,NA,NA,CASSLRNGGKPPNEQFF,TGTGCCAGCAGCCTAAGGAACGGGGGCAAACCCCCCAATGAGCAGTTCTTC
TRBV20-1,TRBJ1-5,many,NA,CSASSGRGGQPQHF,TGCAGTGCTAGTTCAGGCCGGGGGGGTCAGCCCCAGCATTTT
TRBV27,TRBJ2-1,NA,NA,CASSRLPNEQFF,TGTGCCAGCAGCCGTCTCCCAAATGAGCAGTTCTTC
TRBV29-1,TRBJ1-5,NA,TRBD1,CSVTGASNQPQHF,TGCAGCGTGACAGGGGCTAGCAATCAGCCCCAGCATTTT
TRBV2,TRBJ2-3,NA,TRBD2,CASSASGGVDTQYF,TGTGCCAGCAGCGCTAGCGGGGGGGTTGATACGCAGTATTTT
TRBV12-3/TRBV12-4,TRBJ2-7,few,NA,CASKLQGNSYEQYF,TGTGCCAGCAAATTACAGGGTAATTCCTACGAGCAGTACTTC
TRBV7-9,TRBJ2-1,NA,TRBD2,CASSLSGGAGDEQFF,TGTGCCAGCAGCCTTAGCGGGGGGGCCGGAGATGAGCAGTTCTTC
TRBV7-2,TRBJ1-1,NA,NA,CASSLVGLGQMNTEAFF,TGTGCCAGCAGCTTAGTAGGACTGGGGCAGATGAACACTGAAGCTTTCTTT
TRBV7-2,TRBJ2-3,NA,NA,CASSLGRGGGTDTQYF,TGTGCCAGCAGCTTAGGCCGAGGCGGGGGCACAGATACGCAGTATTTT
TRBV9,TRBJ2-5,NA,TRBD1,CASSLGQGQGRIIQYF,TGTGCCAGCAGCTTGGGTCAGGGACAGGGTCGGATCATCCAGTACTTC
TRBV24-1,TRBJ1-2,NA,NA,CATSDSFAGDTGGAYGYTF,TGTGCCACCAGTGATTCCTTCGCGGGGGATACCGGGGGCGCCTATGGCTACACCTTC
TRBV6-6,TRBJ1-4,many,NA,CASRGWQGNEKLFF,TGTGCCAGCAGAGGGTGGCAGGGTAATGAAAAACTGTTTTTT
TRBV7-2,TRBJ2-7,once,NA,CASSLRPGSGSSYEQYF,TGTGCCAGCAGCTTACGGCCGGGTAGCGGCAGCTCCTACGAGCAGTACTTC